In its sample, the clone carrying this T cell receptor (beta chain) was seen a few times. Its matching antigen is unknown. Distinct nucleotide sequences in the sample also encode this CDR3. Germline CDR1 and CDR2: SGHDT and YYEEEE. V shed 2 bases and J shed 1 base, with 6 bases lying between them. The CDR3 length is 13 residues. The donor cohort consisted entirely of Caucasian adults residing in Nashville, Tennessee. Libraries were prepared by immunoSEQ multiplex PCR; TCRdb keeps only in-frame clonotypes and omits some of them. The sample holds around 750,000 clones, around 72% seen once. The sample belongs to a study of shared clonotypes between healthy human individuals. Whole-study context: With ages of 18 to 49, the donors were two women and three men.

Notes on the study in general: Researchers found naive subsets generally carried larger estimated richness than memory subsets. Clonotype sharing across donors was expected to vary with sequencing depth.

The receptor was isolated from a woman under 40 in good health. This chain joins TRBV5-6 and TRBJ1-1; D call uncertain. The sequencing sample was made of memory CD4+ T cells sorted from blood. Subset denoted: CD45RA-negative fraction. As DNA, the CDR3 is TGTGCCAGCAGCTTAAAAAGGAACACTGAAGCTTTCTTT. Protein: CASSLKRNTEAFF. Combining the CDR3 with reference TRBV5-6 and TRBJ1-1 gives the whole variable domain DAGVTQSPTHLIKTRGQQVTLRCSPKSGHDTVSWYQQALGQGPQFIFQYYEEEERQRGNFPDRFSGHQFPNYSSELNVNALLLGDSALYLCASSLKRNTEAFFGQGTRLTVV.